A selection of T cell receptor beta chains follows, all from one sample in a study of T cell responses to AZD1222 COVID-19 vaccine. TCRdb's copy holds only in-frame clones and misses some; the assay was immunoSEQ multiplex PCR. Of some 90,000 clones in the sample, about 88% are singletons; the top ten hold 10% to 15%. Specimen: peripheral blood, collected on day 0 of AZD1222 vaccination. The receptors stem from an adult in good health. The CDR3 runs from the conserved cysteine through the conserved F or W. Each record gives: J gene, V gene, clone size, CDR3 length, D gene, CDR3 protein, CDR3 DNA. The D gene is left open where the match is weak. Clone sizes are given selectively: once, few, many, or a class where the clone is expanded.

TRBJ1-1	TRBV19	few	13	-	CASSPGQGSEAFF	TGTGCCAGTAGTCCCGGGCAGGGTTCAGAAGCTTTCTTT
TRBJ1-1	TRBV2	-	12	TRBD1	CAISDRVTEAFF	TGTGCCATCTCCGACAGGGTCACTGAAGCTTTCTTT
TRBJ1-3	TRBV30	-	13	-	CAWSSVPGNTIYF	TGTGCCTGGAGTTCAGTACCAGGAAACACCATATATTTT
TRBJ2-2	TRBV5-1	-	16	TRBD2	CASSRTSGGNTGELFF	TGCGCCAGCAGCCGGACTAGCGGGGGGAACACCGGGGAGCTGTTTTTT
TRBJ1-2	TRBV12-3/TRBV12-4	-	13	TRBD1	CASSQGGAAEILF	TGTGCCAGCAGTCAAGGGGGCGCGGCTGAAATACTCTTC
TRBJ1-2	TRBV6-5	-	12	-	CASSISNYGYTF	TGTGCCAGCAGTATCAGCAACTATGGCTACACCTTC
TRBJ1-4	TRBV7-2	-	14	TRBD1	CASSLGQGDEKLFF	TGTGCCAGCAGCTTAGGTCAGGGGGATGAAAAACTGTTTTTT
TRBJ1-2	TRBV5-1	-	13	-	CASSLDAGYGYTF	TGCGCCAGCAGCTTGGACGCAGGCTATGGCTACACCTTC
TRBJ1-5	TRBV6-5	-	13	-	CASSYSKDQPQHF	TGTGCCAGCAGTTACTCCAAAGACCAGCCCCAGCATTTT
TRBJ1-1	TRBV9	-	14	TRBD1	CASSSDRVDTEAFF	TGTGCCAGCAGCTCCGACAGGGTGGACACTGAAGCTTTCTTT
TRBJ2-1	TRBV16	-	15	-	CASSQESLFYNEQFF	TGTGCCAGCAGCCAGGAGAGCCTTTTTTACAATGAGCAGTTCTTC
TRBJ2-1	TRBV5-1	once	17	-	CASSLTMPTGFYNEQFF	TGCGCCAGCAGCTTGACGATGCCTACGGGGTTCTACAATGAGCAGTTCTTC
TRBJ2-1	TRBV29-1	-	13	-	CSGRPPSYNEQFF	TGCAGCGGTCGGCCTCCCTCCTACAATGAGCAGTTCTTC
TRBJ2-6	TRBV4-1	-	13	-	CASSSSGANVLTF	TGCGCCAGCAGCTCTTCTGGGGCCAACGTCCTGACTTTC
TRBJ1-1	TRBV11-2	-	14	-	CASSLVTVGTEAFF	TGTGCCAGCAGCTTAGTAACGGTCGGCACTGAAGCTTTCTTT
TRBJ2-5	TRBV18	-	13	TRBD1	CASSRDREETQYF	TGTGCCAGCTCCCGGGACAGGGAAGAGACCCAGTACTTC
TRBJ1-4	TRBV19	-	15	-	CASSAGGGNNEKLFF	TGTGCCAGTAGTGCCGGGGGGGGCAATAATGAAAAACTGTTTTTT
TRBJ1-6	TRBV5-6	-	16	TRBD1	CASSSRQTGAGAPLHF	TGTGCCAGCAGTTCCCGTCAGACAGGGGCTGGGGCACCCCTCCACTTT
TRBJ1-5	TRBV21-1	once	16	-	CASSAGQRVSNQPQHF	TGTGCCAGCAGCGCGGGACAGAGAGTTAGCAATCAGCCCCAGCATTTT
TRBJ1-2	TRBV5-6	-	13	-	CASSLNRHYGYTF	TGTGCCAGCAGCTTGAACAGGCACTATGGCTACACCTTC
TRBJ2-2	TRBV28	-	14	TRBD2	CASSSGNRNGELFF	TGTGCCAGCAGCAGCGGGAATCGGAACGGGGAGCTGTTTTTT
TRBJ1-6	TRBV3-1/TRBV3-2	-	17	-	CASSQELARSYNSPLHF	TGTGCCAGCAGCCAAGAATTGGCCAGGAGCTATAATTCACCCCTCCACTTT
TRBJ1-4	TRBV5-1	-	15	-	CASSLALTGGEKLFF	TGCGCCAGCAGCTTGGCCCTGACAGGTGGTGAAAAACTGTTTTTT
TRBJ1-5	TRBV28	once	16	TRBD1	CASSLWEGATPWPQHF	TGTGCCAGCAGTTTATGGGAGGGGGCGACCCCGTGGCCCCAGCATTTT
TRBJ1-4	TRBV9	-	13	-	CASSVGQDEKLFF	TGTGCCAGCAGCGTAGGCCAGGACGAAAAACTGTTTTTT
TRBJ2-1	TRBV7-8	-	15	TRBD2	CASSALAGGGDEQFF	TGTGCCAGCAGCGCACTAGCGGGAGGGGGGGATGAGCAGTTCTTC
TRBJ2-3	TRBV10-3	once	12	TRBD2	CATAGGGDTQYF	TGTGCCACCGCGGGGGGCGGTGATACGCAGTATTTT
TRBJ2-7	TRBV3-1/TRBV3-2	-	16	-	CASSQGAGALSYEQYF	TGTGCCAGCAGCCAAGGCGCAGGGGCCCTTTCCTACGAGCAGTACTTC
TRBJ1-4	TRBV30	-	15	TRBD1	CAWSGTGRKGEKLFF	TGTGCCTGGAGTGGGACAGGGAGAAAGGGTGAAAAACTGTTTTTT
TRBJ1-1	TRBV7-9	-	15	-	CASSLAGAPNTEAFF	TGTGCCAGCAGCTTAGCGGGAGCCCCGAACACTGAAGCTTTCTTT
TRBJ2-3	TRBV7-2	-	13	TRBD1	CASQGTGGDTQYF	TGTGCCAGCCAGGGGACAGGCGGAGATACGCAGTATTTT
TRBJ1-2	TRBV6-2/TRBV6-3	-	11	-	CASSYPHGYTF	TGTGCCAGCAGTTACCCGCATGGCTACACCTTC
TRBJ2-1	TRBV5-1	-	18	TRBD2	CASSLGPRLAGAHNEQFF	TGCGCCAGCAGCTTGGGCCCCAGACTAGCGGGGGCCCACAATGAGCAGTTCTTC
TRBJ1-4	TRBV30	-	15	-	CAWRDPDTINEKLFF	TGTGCCTGGAGAGACCCGGACACGATTAATGAAAAACTGTTTTTT
TRBJ2-7	TRBV5-4	-	13	-	CASSLDRPYEQYF	TGTGCCAGCAGCTTGGACAGGCCCTACGAGCAGTACTTC
TRBJ1-2	TRBV6-5	-	13	-	CASSYSRDHGYTF	TGTGCCAGCAGTTACTCCCGGGACCATGGCTACACCTTC
TRBJ1-2	TRBV28	-	17	TRBD1	CASQGVQGISGYYGYTF	TGTGCCAGCCAGGGGGTACAGGGGATCTCGGGGTACTATGGCTACACCTTC
TRBJ1-1	TRBV6-5	-	16	-	CASSYSRVLLNTEAFF	TGTGCCAGCAGTTACTCGAGGGTCCTTTTGAACACTGAAGCTTTCTTT
TRBJ1-4	TRBV19	-	16	TRBD1	CASSTTGTGGSEKLFF	TGTGCCAGTAGTACGACCGGGACAGGAGGTAGTGAAAAACTGTTTTTT
TRBJ1-2	TRBV5-1	-	14	-	CASSLDMVNYGYTF	TGCGCCAGCAGCTTGGATATGGTGAACTATGGCTACACCTTC
TRBJ1-2	TRBV19	-	14	TRBD1	CASRGQGVNYGYTF	TGTGCCAGTAGGGGACAGGGTGTTAACTATGGCTACACCTTC
TRBJ1-4	TRBV29-1	few	13	TRBD1	CSVGGQGNEKLFF	TGCAGCGTTGGGGGACAGGGGAATGAAAAACTGTTTTTT
TRBJ1-5	TRBV6-5	once	14	-	CASGRALEGQPQHF	TGTGCCAGCGGCCGGGCCCTAGAGGGTCAGCCCCAGCATTTT
TRBJ1-1	TRBV27	-	13	-	CASKPPGSTEAFF	TGTGCCAGCAAACCCCCTGGTAGCACTGAAGCTTTCTTT
TRBJ2-7	TRBV3-1/TRBV3-2	-	15	TRBD2	CASSSLGAGVYEQYF	TGTGCCAGCAGCTCCCTGGGAGCGGGGGTTTACGAGCAGTACTTC
TRBJ2-3	TRBV7-3	-	18	TRBD2	CASSLGHRTSGGTDTQYF	TGTGCCAGCAGCTTAGGCCATCGGACTAGCGGGGGGACAGATACGCAGTATTTT
TRBJ2-5	TRBV12-3/TRBV12-4	-	13	-	CASSLSVKETQYF	TGTGCCAGCAGTTTATCCGTAAAAGAGACCCAGTACTTC
TRBJ1-6	TRBV7-6	-	18	-	CASSLAPGDGSYNSPLHF	TGTGCCAGCAGCTTGGCGCCTGGTGACGGCTCCTATAATTCACCCCTCCACTTT
TRBJ2-3	TRBV19	-	13	-	CASRQGGTDTQYF	TGTGCCAGTCGACAGGGAGGGACAGATACGCAGTATTTT
TRBJ2-1	TRBV2	-	13	TRBD1	CASMGTGPYEQFF	TGTGCCAGCATGGGGACAGGCCCGTACGAGCAGTTCTTC
TRBJ1-2	TRBV9	-	16	-	CASSVGGGQPNYGYTF	TGTGCCAGCAGCGTAGGAGGCGGACAGCCTAACTATGGCTACACCTTC
TRBJ1-4	TRBV2	once	16	-	CASSELGSLSGEKLFF	TGTGCCAGCAGTGAATTGGGGAGTCTCTCGGGTGAAAAACTGTTTTTT